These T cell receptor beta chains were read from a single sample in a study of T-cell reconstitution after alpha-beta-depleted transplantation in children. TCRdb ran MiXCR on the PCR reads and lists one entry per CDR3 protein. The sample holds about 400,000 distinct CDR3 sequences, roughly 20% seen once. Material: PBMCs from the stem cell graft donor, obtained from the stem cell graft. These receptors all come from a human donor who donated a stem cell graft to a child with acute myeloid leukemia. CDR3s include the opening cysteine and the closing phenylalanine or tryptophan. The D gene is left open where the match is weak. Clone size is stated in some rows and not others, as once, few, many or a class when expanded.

CDR3: CASRVTSGTEQYF
DNA: TGTGCCAGCAGGGTGACTAGCGGGACCGAGCAGTACTTC
size: many
D: TRBD2
V: TRBV12-3/TRBV12-4
J: TRBJ2-7

CDR3: CASSNREVTDTQYF
DNA: TGCGCCAGCAGCAACAGGGAGGTCACAGATACGCAGTATTTT
size: few
D: NA
V: TRBV5-1
J: TRBJ2-3

CDR3: CSVKLQASGELFF
DNA: TGCAGCGTCAAATTACAGGCCAGCGGGGAGCTGTTTTTT
size: NA
D: NA
V: TRBV29-1
J: TRBJ2-2

CDR3: CASREPLWGPEETQYF
DNA: TGTGCCAGCAGGGAACCTCTATGGGGGCCTGAAGAGACCCAGTACTTC
size: NA
D: NA
V: TRBV28
J: TRBJ2-5

CDR3: CSVAGADRATYEQYF
DNA: TGCAGCGTTGCGGGGGCGGACAGGGCCACCTACGAGCAGTACTTC
size: many
D: TRBD1
V: TRBV29-1
J: TRBJ2-7

CDR3: CASSLVAINSPLHF
DNA: TGTGCCAGCAGCTTAGTGGCCATTAATTCACCCCTCCACTTT
size: few
D: NA
V: TRBV11-2
J: TRBJ1-6

CDR3: CASSLDTLNPDTQYF
DNA: TGTGCCAGCAGCTTGGACACACTCAATCCAGATACGCAGTATTTT
size: NA
D: NA
V: TRBV11-1
J: TRBJ2-3

CDR3: CSVGGDPNYGYTF
DNA: TGCAGCGTTGGGGGAGACCCGAACTATGGCTACACCTTC
size: many
D: NA
V: TRBV29-1
J: TRBJ1-2

CDR3: CSVESRLNEQFF
DNA: TGCAGCGTTGAATCCAGGCTAAATGAGCAGTTCTTC
size: many
D: NA
V: TRBV29-1
J: TRBJ2-1

CDR3: CASSLPASDTQYF
DNA: TGCGCCAGCAGCTTACCAGCATCAGATACGCAGTATTTT
size: NA
D: NA
V: TRBV5-1
J: TRBJ2-3

CDR3: CASTSHSGTGGTEAFF
DNA: TGTGCCAGCACCTCCCACTCCGGGACAGGGGGGACTGAAGCTTTCTTT
size: many
D: TRBD1
V: TRBV7-2
J: TRBJ1-1

CDR3: CASSSGTSGRAITYNEQFF
DNA: TGTGCCAGCAGTTCCGGGACTAGCGGGAGGGCCATCACCTACAATGAGCAGTTCTTC
size: NA
D: TRBD2
V: TRBV6-5
J: TRBJ2-1

CDR3: CATSRERGTYEQYF
DNA: TGTGCCACCAGCAGAGAGAGGGGTACCTACGAGCAGTACTTC
size: NA
D: NA
V: TRBV15
J: TRBJ2-7

CDR3: CSASTASGPTVDIQYF
DNA: TGCAGTGCTAGTACCGCTTCCGGACCAACGGTAGACATTCAGTACTTC
size: few
D: NA
V: TRBV20-1
J: TRBJ2-4

CDR3: CASSYAESGGGETQYF
DNA: TGTGCCAGCAGTTACGCCGAGTCTGGGGGAGGGGAGACCCAGTACTTC
size: few
D: TRBD2
V: TRBV6-5
J: TRBJ2-5

CDR3: CASMGLAGEGTDTQYF
DNA: TGTGCCAGCATGGGACTAGCGGGAGAAGGCACAGATACGCAGTATTTT
size: NA
D: TRBD2
V: TRBV7-6
J: TRBJ2-3

CDR3: CASSPRSSGPNSEQFF
DNA: TGTGCCAGCAGCCCCCGGTCTAGCGGCCCCAATAGTGAGCAGTTCTTC
size: few
D: TRBD2
V: TRBV9
J: TRBJ2-1

CDR3: CASSLWGGSDPYNEQFF
DNA: TGTGCCAGCAGTTTATGGGGCGGGAGCGACCCCTACAATGAGCAGTTCTTC
size: NA
D: TRBD2
V: TRBV28
J: TRBJ2-1